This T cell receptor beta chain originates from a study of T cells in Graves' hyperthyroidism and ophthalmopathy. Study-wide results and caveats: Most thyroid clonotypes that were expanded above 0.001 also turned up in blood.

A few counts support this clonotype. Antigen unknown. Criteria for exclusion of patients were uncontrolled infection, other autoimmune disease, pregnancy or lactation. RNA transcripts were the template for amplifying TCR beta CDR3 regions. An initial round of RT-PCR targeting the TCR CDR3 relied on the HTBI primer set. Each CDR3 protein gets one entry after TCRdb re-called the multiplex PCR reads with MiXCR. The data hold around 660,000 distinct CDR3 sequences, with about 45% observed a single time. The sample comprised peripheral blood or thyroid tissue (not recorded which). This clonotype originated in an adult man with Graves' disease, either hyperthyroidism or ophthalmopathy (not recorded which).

The CDR3 nucleotides are TGTGCCAGCAGTGAAGAGAATTCGGAGCCCCAGCATTTT. It is translated as CASSEENSEPQHF. The rearrangement uses TRBV2 and TRBJ1-5; no firm D call. The CDR3 contains 13 residues. V lost 1 base and J 8 bases, leaving 9 bases between the germline ends. Germline CDR1 SNHLY, CDR2 FYNNEI.